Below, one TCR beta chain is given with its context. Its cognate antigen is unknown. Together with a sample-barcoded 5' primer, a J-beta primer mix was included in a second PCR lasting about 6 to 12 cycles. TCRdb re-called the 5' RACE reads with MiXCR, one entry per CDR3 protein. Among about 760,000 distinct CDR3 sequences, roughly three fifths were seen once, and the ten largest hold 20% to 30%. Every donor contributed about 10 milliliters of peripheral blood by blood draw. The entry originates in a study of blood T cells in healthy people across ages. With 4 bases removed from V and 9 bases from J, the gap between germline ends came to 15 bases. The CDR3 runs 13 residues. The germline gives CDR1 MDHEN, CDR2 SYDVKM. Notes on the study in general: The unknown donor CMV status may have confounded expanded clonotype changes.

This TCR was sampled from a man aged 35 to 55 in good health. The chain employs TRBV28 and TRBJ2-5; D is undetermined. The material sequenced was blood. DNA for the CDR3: TGTGCCAGCAGTTCCGGGCCCCGTTCGGCCCAGTACTTC. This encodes CASSSGPRSAQYF. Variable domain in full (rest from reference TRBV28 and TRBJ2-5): DVKVTQSSRYLVKRTGEKVFLECVQDMDHENMFWYRQDPGLGLRLIYFSYDVKMKEKGDIPEGYSVSREKKERFSLILESASTNQTSMYLCASSSGPRSAQYFGPGTRLLVL.